Each of the 16 T cell receptor beta chains below was sequenced from the same sample in a study of blood T cell repertoires in COVID-19. Assay: immunoSEQ multiplex PCR; the TCRdb copy retains only in-frame clones and omits some. The sample holds about 73,000 clones, more than 60% seen once. Sample: peripheral blood. Source of these receptors: a man aged 60 to 75 with acute or convalescent COVID-19.

The CDR3 DNA reads as TGTGCCAGCACCATCGACTCGGTACAAGAGACCCAGTACTTC. Encoded protein: CASTIDSVQETQYF. The genes are TRBV2 and TRBJ2-5; D gene unclear. V lost 7 bases to trimming and J lost 2 bases, with 14 bases between them. CDR1 is SNHLY and CDR2 is FYNNEI in the germline V gene. This CDR3 has 14 amino acids.

V is TRBV4-1 and J is TRBJ2-3; 9 bases align to TRBD2. The CDR3 totals 18 residues. CDR1 and CDR2 from the germline V gene are MGHRA and YSYEKL. V was pared by 0 bases and J by 4 bases, with 11 bases of the junction left unmatched. The CDR3 sequence is CASSQDQGSGGRPDTQYF. The CDR3 DNA reads as TGCGCCAGCAGCCAAGACCAAGGTAGCGGGGGACGCCCAGATACGCAGTATTTT.

The CDR3 DNA reads TGTGCCACCAGTGAGACAGGGGGCGAAGAGACCCAGTACTTC. It is translated as CATSETGGEETQYF. This chain links TRBV24-1 with TRBJ2-5; 10 bases align to TRBD1. CDR1 KGHDR and CDR2 SFDVKD come from the germline V gene. The junction had 1 base not matched to a gene; V was cut back by 4 bases and J by 3 bases. The CDR3 loop spans 14 amino acids.

This clone was counted only a few times. This chain links TRBV5-6 with TRBJ1-1; 7 bases fit TRBD1. The V segment lost 6 bases and the J segment 1 base; nucleotides outside the gene matches: 15. The length of the CDR3 is 17 residues. Germline V gene sequence: CDR1 SGHDT, CDR2 YYEEEE. CDR3 loop: CASNTRKERDRNTEAFF. CDR3 coding DNA: TGTGCCAGCAACACCAGAAAAGAAAGGGACAGGAACACTGAAGCTTTCTTT.

The chain uses TRBV7-3 and TRBJ1-2; D is uncertain. CDR1 SGHTA and CDR2 FQGTGA come from the germline V gene. The CDR3 has 12 amino acids. V dropped 5 bases and J dropped 8 bases, with 12 bases sitting between them. CDR3 protein: CASSPSTGGYTF. In nucleotides, the CDR3 is TGTGCCAGCAGCCCCTCGACGGGAGGCTACACCTTC.

J is TRBJ1-5 and V is TRBV10-3, with D perhaps matching TRBD1 (5 bases). Per germline, CDR1 ENHRY and CDR2 SYGVKD. Trimming removed 6 bases at V and 0 bases at J, with 12 bases between. The CDR3 is made up of 15 amino acids. CDR3 DNA: TGTGCCATCAGCAAGGGAGGGGATAGCAATCAGCCCCAGCATTTT. Protein product: CAISKGGDSNQPQHF.

The chain uses TRBV24-1 and TRBJ2-7; TRBD1 might be the D (5 bases). Between the trimmed V and J ends, which lost 3 bases and 5 bases, there was a span of 10 bases. Germline assignment: CDR1 KGHDR and CDR2 SFDVKD. The CDR3 is 13 residues long. The CDR3 loop is CATSDADMDEQYF. DNA for the CDR3: TGTGCCACCAGTGATGCGGACATGGACGAGCAGTACTTC.

The count of this clone is one. The rearrangement links TRBV7-8 to TRBJ2-1; 9 nucleotides align to TRBD1. Trimming took 5 bases from V and 2 from J; bases not matched to a gene: 7. The CDR3 is 16 residues long. The germline CDR1 and CDR2 sequences are SGHVS and FQNEAQ. The CDR3 bases are TGTGCCAGCAGCGTGAACAGGGGGCAAACCTACAATGAGCAGTTCTTC. This translates into CASSVNRGQTYNEQFF.

There are a few counts of this clone. V usage is TRBV19 and J usage is TRBJ2-3; 9 bases are shared with TRBD2. This CDR3 region has 15 residues. Germline loops: CDR1 LNHDA, CDR2 SQIVND (reference sequence). The V segment lost 8 bases and the J segment 0 bases; nucleotides outside the gene matches: 6. CDR3 amino acids: CASASGATSTDTQYF. In DNA, the CDR3 is TGTGCCAGTGCTAGCGGGGCTACTAGCACAGATACGCAGTATTTT. The whole variable domain, remainder taken from reference TRBV19 and TRBJ2-3, is DGGITQSPKYLFRKEGQNVTLSCEQNLNHDAMYWYRQDPGQGLRLIYYSQIVNDFQKGDIAEGYSVSREKKESFPLTVTSAQKNPTAFYLCASASGATSTDTQYFGPGTRLTVL.

This chain joins TRBV11-2 and TRBJ2-1, with 7 bases aligning to TRBD1. Germline-derived CDR1 and CDR2 are SGHAT and FQNNGV. Trimming at V came to 5 bases and at J to 4 bases, leaving 5 bases not matched to a gene. The CDR3 has 14 amino acids. The CDR3 nucleotides are TGTGCCAGCAGCCGCGACAGGGTTTACAATGAGCAGTTCTTC. Its translation is CASSRDRVYNEQFF.

The CDR3 DNA is TGTGCCAGCAGTTTGGACAGGGGATTAGCCGAGCAGTACGTC. It codes for CASSLDRGLAEQYV. The chain combines TRBV28 with TRBJ2-7, with TRBD1 identical over 9 bases. Germline-derived CDR1 and CDR2 are MDHEN and SYDVKM. V gave up 3 bases and J gave up 6 bases; unmatched junction bases: 6. This CDR3 is 14 amino acids long.

Only one count was recorded for this clone. V and J are TRBV7-2 and TRBJ2-7; TRBD2 agrees at 15 bases. The V and J ends lost 2 bases and 4 bases, in that order; junction bases with no gene match: 6. This CDR3 is 17 amino acids long. Germline V CDR1 and CDR2: SGHTA, FQGNSA. CDR3 in amino acids: CASSLLGLAGGQYEQYV. For the CDR3, the DNA is TGTGCCAGCAGCTTACTCGGACTAGCGGGGGGGCAGTACGAGCAGTACGTC.

The chain employs TRBV4-1 and TRBJ2-1; 11 bases line up with TRBD2. Germline assignment: CDR1 MGHRA and CDR2 YSYEKL. J lost 7 bases, V lost 1 base, and 6 bases had no gene match. This CDR3 is 16 amino acids long. The CDR3 DNA sequence: TGCGCCAGCAGCCAAGTGCACCTAGCGGGAGGTAATGAGCAGTTCTTC. Its translation: CASSQVHLAGGNEQFF.

This chain connects TRBV19 to TRBJ1-5; 10 bases line up with TRBD1. J gave up 0 bases and V 8 bases, and 10 bases lay outside the gene matches. The germline CDR1 and CDR2 sequences are LNHDA and SQIVND (reference sequence). The CDR3 is 17 residues long. The CDR3 loop reads CASFRGTGDPSNQPQHF. CDR3 sequence (DNA): TGTGCCAGTTTCCGCGGGACAGGGGATCCTAGCAATCAGCCCCAGCATTTT.

The genes are TRBV2 and TRBJ2-2; D ambiguous. The germline V gene has CDR1 SNHLY and CDR2 FYNNEI. The ends were cut back, 4 bases at V and 3 bases at J, with 12 bases in the middle. The CDR3 totals 15 residues. The CDR3 DNA is TGTGCCAGCAGTGGTACTATTCAACACACCGGGGAGCTGTTTTTT. Encoded protein: CASSGTIQHTGELFF.

The rearrangement uses TRBV30 and TRBJ2-2; unclear D gene. This CDR3 has 14 residues. Trimming removed 0 bases at V and 2 bases at J, with 7 bases between. Germline V gene data show CDR1 as GTSNPN and CDR2 as SVGIG (reference sequence). The CDR3 sequence is CAWSVLVNTGELFF. The CDR3 coding sequence is TGTGCCTGGAGTGTACTCGTAAACACCGGGGAGCTGTTTTTT.